These 4 T cell receptor beta chains were sequenced from one sample in a study of response to subunit inactivated influenza vaccine. TCRdb passed the RT-PCR reads through MiXCR, listing each CDR3 protein once. The sample yields 610,000 or so distinct CDR3 sequences, around 15% seen once. Sequenced material: PBMCs from blood, taken less than 13 days after vaccination. The source of these receptors is a man in his forties or fifties who received an inactivated influenza vaccine.

The chain carries TRBV2 and TRBJ2-2, with 7 positions matching TRBD2. The CDR3 contains 13 residues. Looked up from germline, CDR1 is SNHLY and CDR2 is FYNNEI. With V trimmed by 8 bases and J by 6 bases, 6 bases remained unmatched. For the CDR3, the DNA is TGTGCCAGCGCCGGACTAGAGCCCGGGGAGCTGTTTTTT. Translated, it gives CASAGLEPGELFF.

This chain connects TRBV4-1 to TRBJ2-5, with 8 bases aligning to TRBD2. The CDR3 is 15 residues long. V gave up 4 bases and J gave up 5 bases; unmatched junction bases: 9. Germline values: CDR1 MGHRA, CDR2 YSYEKL. CDR3 coding DNA: TGCGCCAGCAGCCCTAGCGGGCCAACGGCGGAGACCCAGTACTTC. Amino acids: CASSPSGPTAETQYF.

V usage is TRBV6-2 or TRBV6-3 and J usage is TRBJ2-2; 9 bases are a match to TRBD2. V lost 2 bases, J lost 1 base, and 8 bases stayed unmatched. The CDR3 runs to 18 residues. Germline CDR1 and CDR2: MNHEY and SVGEGT. In DNA form, the CDR3 reads TGTGCCAGCAGTTACGTTGTAGCGGGAGTGGTGAACACCGGGGAGCTGTTTTTT. Protein product: CASSYVVAGVVNTGELFF.

This clonotype was counted ten times or more. V usage is TRBV20-1 and J usage is TRBJ2-1; 9 positions match TRBD2. V was pared by 0 bases and J by 0 bases, with 3 bases of the junction left unmatched. Germline V gives CDR1 DFQATT, CDR2 SNEGSKA (reference sequence). The CDR3 covers 16 residues. CDR3 residues: CSAREVAGDSYNEQFF. The CDR3 DNA is TGCAGTGCTAGAGAAGTAGCGGGAGACTCCTACAATGAGCAGTTCTTC.